These T cell receptor beta chains were read from a single sample in a study of shared clonotypes between healthy human individuals. The method was immunoSEQ multiplex PCR; TCRdb's version includes in-frame clones alone and lacks a portion of them. Of 2 million to 3 million clones listed, more than 90% are singletons. Sequenced: naive CD4+ T cells sorted from blood. The source of these receptors is a man aged 18 to 29 in good health. Each CDR3 is given with its conserved first and last residue. Each record gives: V gene, CDR3 length, clone size, CDR3 protein. Clone size appears in some rows only: once, few, many, or a class for an expanded clone.

TRBV6-1	15	-	CASSDGGTSKNEQFF
TRBV19	13	-	CASSLLRSYGYTF
TRBV6-5	14	-	CASSPRTGQETQYF
TRBV28	16	-	CASSLFGRQGKNIQYF
TRBV7-2	15	-	CASSFWGIRYNEQFF
TRBV18	14	-	CASSPSTGPYGYTF
TRBV18	15	-	CASSPAGGAYYGYTF
TRBV2	21	-	CASSRTPGLAGVVVFPETQYF
TRBV25-1	13	-	CASSPAGGYRGSF
TRBV5-1	17	-	CASSSRGSPYSTDTQYF
TRBV5-3	18	-	CARSYYRPRSSYNSPLHF
TRBV6-1	13	-	CASSERGAWGYTF
TRBV7-9	19	-	CASSPGTGAITTTNEKLFF
TRBV2	13	-	CASSRSANYGYTF
TRBV19	13	-	CASKEGWGQPQHF
TRBV4-1	16	-	CASSQIARRSTDTQYF
TRBV28	14	-	CASSPTWPDYEQYF
TRBV11-2	15	-	CASSFGKGTNEKLFF
TRBV27	15	-	CASRLAGGAGNTQYF
TRBV6-5	14	-	CASSSTGINYGYTF
TRBV19	12	-	CASSDRDQPQHF
TRBV19	14	-	CASSSGTPRDEQFF
TRBV9	15	once	CASSPRTSGYYEQYF
TRBV10-2	13	-	CASSPRADMPQHF
TRBV10-1	16	-	CASSESIVKGSDTQYF
TRBV6-5	13	-	CASTYSVDGELFF
TRBV11-2	15	once	CASSFDGDLAYEQYF
TRBV5-3	10	-	CARRFGGYTF
TRBV28	15	-	CASTSGTLSGNTIYF
TRBV7-2	15	-	CASSLASGGGSTQYF
TRBV18	14	-	CASSLDRSGYGYTF
TRBV10-3	12	once	CAISERGDTIYF
TRBV12-5	14	-	CASGLSGSGNTIYF
TRBV6-4	15	-	CASKEDRVHGNTIYF
TRBV19	14	-	CASSINLGQETQYF
TRBV2	12	few	CASSRDTSPLHF
TRBV30	15	-	CAWSQNSGFTDTQYF
TRBV5-6	15	-	CASSPSGHGTGELFF
TRBV27	16	-	CASRAGTGYMNTEAFF
TRBV5-1	15	-	CASSPVGETLNEQYF
TRBV6-1	13	-	CASGDRVGYGYTF